Listed below are T cell receptor beta chains from one sample, sequenced in a study of T cells in Graves' hyperthyroidism and ophthalmopathy. TCRdb reanalysed the multiplex PCR reads using MiXCR and keeps one entry per CDR3 protein. The data contain about 350,000 distinct CDR3 sequences, about 17% of them singletons. The sample consisted of blood. All receptors derive from a woman in her thirties with Graves' hyperthyroidism that later progressed to Graves' ophthalmopathy. The CDR3 runs from the conserved cysteine through the conserved F or W. D genes are given only for firm matches. Not every row has a clone size; where given, it reads once, few, many or a size class.

v_gene	j_gene	d_gene	abundance	CDR3nt	CDR3aa
TRBV25-1	TRBJ2-1	TRBD1	NA	TGTGCCAGCAGTGAAAAGGGGGACAGCTCCTACAATGAGCAGTTCTTC	CASSEKGDSSYNEQFF
TRBV30	TRBJ2-7	NA	NA	TGTGCCGCAATTTTTCCTAAAAGCCCCTACGAGCAGTACTTC	CAAIFPKSPYEQYF
TRBV5-1	TRBJ2-7	NA	few	TGCGCCAGCAGCTTTGGGTATGGGTACGAGCAGTACTTC	CASSFGYGYEQYF
TRBV5-1	TRBJ1-4	TRBD1	few	TGCGCCAGCAGGGCCGGACAGGGGAAGTTTGCTGAAAAACTGTTTTTT	CASRAGQGKFAEKLFF
TRBV7-2	TRBJ2-5	NA	NA	TGTGCCAGCAGCGATTGGGAAGGGGAGACCCAGTACTTC	CASSDWEGETQYF
TRBV5-1	TRBJ2-5	TRBD2	many	TGCGCCAGCAGCGAGGGGACTAGCGGGATCTTAGAGACCCAGTACTTC	CASSEGTSGILETQYF
TRBV5-5	TRBJ2-5	NA	few	TGTGCCAGCAGCTTGGAGGGCGTAACCTTCCAAGAGACCCAGTACTTC	CASSLEGVTFQETQYF
TRBV2	TRBJ1-1	NA	many	TGTGCCAGCAGTGTTACGGCCCTGAAGGCTTTCTTT	CASSVTALKAFF
TRBV14	TRBJ1-3	NA	few	TGTGCCAGCAGCCCGCCGGGACCGCTCTCTGGAAACACCATATATTTT	CASSPPGPLSGNTIYF
TRBV5-6	TRBJ2-5	NA	NA	TGTGCCAGCAGCTTACCAAGGGGACAAGAGACCCAGTACTTC	CASSLPRGQETQYF
TRBV29-1	TRBJ1-1	NA	many	TGCAGCGTCACGATCGCAGGGAGGAACACTGAAGCTTTCTTT	CSVTIAGRNTEAFF
TRBV2	TRBJ2-2	TRBD2	many	TGTGCCAGCAGGCGTCTAGCGGAGCACACCGGGGAGCTGTTTTTT	CASRRLAEHTGELFF
TRBV11-3	TRBJ2-1	TRBD1	many	TGTGCCAGCAGCCCGACAGGGGTTGAGCAGTTCTTC	CASSPTGVEQFF
TRBV29-1	TRBJ2-7	TRBD2	many	TGCAGCGTTCAGGAGCGGGGGAGCTACGAGCAGTACTTC	CSVQERGSYEQYF
TRBV27	TRBJ1-1	NA	many	TGTGCCAGCTGGGGCAGACTGAACACTGAAGCTTTCTTT	CASWGRLNTEAFF
TRBV6-1	TRBJ1-1	NA	many	TGTGCCAGCAGTGAAATAGTGAACACTGAAGCTTTCTTT	CASSEIVNTEAFF
TRBV5-1	TRBJ2-3	TRBD1	medium-sized	TGCGCCAGCAGCCCAGAACAGGGGGCACGATCGGATACGCAGTATTTT	CASSPEQGARSDTQYF
TRBV6-1	TRBJ2-1	NA	many	TGTGCCAGCAGTTGGACTATCAGGCAGCAGCAGTTCTTC	CASSWTIRQQQFF
TRBV11-2	TRBJ1-1	TRBD1	NA	TGTGCCAGCAGCCCAGACCGGGACAGGGGGCGTGAAGCTTTCTTT	CASSPDRDRGREAFF
TRBV7-9	TRBJ1-2	NA	NA	TGTGCCAGCAGCTTCGGCACCCAGGGCCGCGCCTTC	CASSFGTQGRAF
TRBV6-1	TRBJ1-2	NA	once	TGTGCCAGCAGTGAAGCAGGGGACTACTATGGCTACACCTTC	CASSEAGDYYGYTF
TRBV6-2/TRBV6-3	TRBJ2-2	NA	few	TGTGCCAGCAGGGACGATACTAGGAACACCGGGGAGCTGTTTTTT	CASRDDTRNTGELFF
TRBV2	TRBJ2-7	TRBD2	many	TGTGCCAGCAGTGATTTTACTAGCGGGATCGAGCAGTACTTC	CASSDFTSGIEQYF
TRBV2	TRBJ1-6	TRBD1	many	TGTGCCAGCAGTGGATGGGACAGGCGGGATCCCCTCCACTTT	CASSGWDRRDPLHF
TRBV6-5	TRBJ2-7	NA	many	TGTGCCAGCAGTTACTCGACCCCCGGGGGCTCCTACGAGCAGTACTTC	CASSYSTPGGSYEQYF
TRBV29-1	TRBJ1-1	NA	few	TGCAGCGCCCTGGACAGCAACACTGAAGCTTTCTTT	CSALDSNTEAFF
TRBV5-1	TRBJ1-2	NA	few	TGCGCCAGCAATCTTGAGGGGGGCGGCTACACCTTC	CASNLEGGGYTF
TRBV7-9	TRBJ2-1	NA	many	TGTGCCAGCAGCTTAGAGGGTACCCATGAGCAGTTCTTC	CASSLEGTHEQFF
TRBV20-1	TRBJ1-1	NA	many	TGCAGTGCTAGTAACTGGGGCATAATTGATGAAGCTTTCTTT	CSASNWGIIDEAFF
TRBV5-1	TRBJ2-2	NA	many	TGCGCCAGCAGCTTGGCCCGGGGTTTTGGCTCCGGGGAGCTGTTTTTT	CASSLARGFGSGELFF
TRBV7-9	TRBJ2-6	NA	few	TGTGCCAGCAGCTTAACCATCCAGGCCGAGAGCTCTGGGGCCAACGTCCTGACTTTC	CASSLTIQAESSGANVLTF
TRBV2	TRBJ1-5	NA	few	TGTGCCAGCAGTGAATCCCCGGGACAATTTCAGCCCCAGCATTTT	CASSESPGQFQPQHF
TRBV2	TRBJ1-2	TRBD1	few	TGTGCCAGCACGGGGACAGCGGATAGCTATGGCTACACCTTC	CASTGTADSYGYTF
TRBV9	TRBJ1-2	TRBD1	many	TGTGCCAGCAGCGGACAGGGACTCTATGGCTACACCTTC	CASSGQGLYGYTF
TRBV5-4	TRBJ1-4	NA	NA	TGTGCCAGCAGCTTGGACACAGATTCGTCTAATGAAAAACTGTTTTTT	CASSLDTDSSNEKLFF
TRBV20-1	TRBJ2-1	NA	few	TGCAGTGCCCCCGCCGGGGGCGAAAATTACAATGAGCAGTTCTTC	CSAPAGGENYNEQFF
TRBV3-1	TRBJ1-1	NA	many	TGTGCCAGCAGCCAACTAGGAGTAGGCACTGAAGCTTTCTTT	CASSQLGVGTEAFF
TRBV9	TRBJ2-5	TRBD2	few	TGTGCCAGCAGCGTGAGCGGGAGCCGCCAAGAGACCCAGTACTTC	CASSVSGSRQETQYF
TRBV4-1	TRBJ1-6	NA	many	TGCGCCAGCAGCCCTTCCTCTGGGGTTTCACCCCTCCACTTT	CASSPSSGVSPLHF
TRBV3-1	TRBJ2-7	NA	NA	TGTGCCAGCAGCCAAGAGGGTGAATTCTACGAGCAGTACTTC	CASSQEGEFYEQYF
TRBV2	TRBJ2-3	TRBD1	many	TGTGCCAGCAGGGATGGGACAGGGGGCAATACGCAGTATTTT	CASRDGTGGNTQYF
TRBV19	TRBJ2-1	NA	few	TGTGCCAGTACCATCCGGGACGGGGCTTACAATGAGCAGTTCTTC	CASTIRDGAYNEQFF
TRBV29-1	TRBJ2-3	NA	many	TGCAGCGTTGCGAGCAGGATGATTGTAGATACGCAGTATTTT	CSVASRMIVDTQYF
TRBV20-1	TRBJ2-7	NA	few	TGCAGTGCTAGCTTTAGGGTCCGCGAGCAGTACTTC	CSASFRVREQYF
TRBV29-1	TRBJ2-1	TRBD1	many	TGCAGCGTTATGACAGGGGAACATGAGCAGTTCTTC	CSVMTGEHEQFF
TRBV3-1	TRBJ1-6	NA	NA	TGTGCCAGCAGCCAATCGGTTGAGTCACCCCTCCACTTT	CASSQSVESPLHF
TRBV7-7	TRBJ1-1	NA	many	TGTGCCAGCAGCCAAGACGAGAACACTGAAGCTTTCTTT	CASSQDENTEAFF
TRBV27	TRBJ1-2	TRBD1	many	TGTGCCAGCTCAAGCGGACAGGGGTTTCATGGCTACACCTTC	CASSSGQGFHGYTF
TRBV28	TRBJ1-3	NA	many	TGTGCCAGCAGTTTAATAGGGGTGCCTGGAAACACCATATATTTT	CASSLIGVPGNTIYF
TRBV20-1	TRBJ1-2	TRBD1	NA	TGCAGTGCTAGTAGTCAGGGGGGTGGCTATAGCTACACCTTC	CSASSQGGGYSYTF